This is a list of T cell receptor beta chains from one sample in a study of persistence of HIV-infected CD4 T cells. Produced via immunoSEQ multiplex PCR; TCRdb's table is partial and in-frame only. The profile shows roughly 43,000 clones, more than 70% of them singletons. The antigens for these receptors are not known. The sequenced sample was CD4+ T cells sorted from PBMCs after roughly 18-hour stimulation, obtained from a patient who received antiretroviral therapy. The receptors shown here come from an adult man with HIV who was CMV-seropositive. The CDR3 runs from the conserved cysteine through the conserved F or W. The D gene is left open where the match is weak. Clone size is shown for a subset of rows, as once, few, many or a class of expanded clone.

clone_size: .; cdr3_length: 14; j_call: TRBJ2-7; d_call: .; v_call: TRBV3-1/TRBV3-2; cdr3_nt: TGTGCCAGCAGCCAAGAGGCGGACGGGAATAACCAGTACTTC; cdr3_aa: CASSQEADGNNQYF
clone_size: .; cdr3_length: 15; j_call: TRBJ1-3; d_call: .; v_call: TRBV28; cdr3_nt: TGTGCCAGCACCAAATCGGGGACGGGGAGAAACACCATATATTTT; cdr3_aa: CASTKSGTGRNTIYF
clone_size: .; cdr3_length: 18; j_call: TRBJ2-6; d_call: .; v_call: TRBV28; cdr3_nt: TGTGCCAGCAGTTTATGGGAGGGGGCAGATTCTGGGGCCAACGTCCTGACTTTC; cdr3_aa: CASSLWEGADSGANVLTF
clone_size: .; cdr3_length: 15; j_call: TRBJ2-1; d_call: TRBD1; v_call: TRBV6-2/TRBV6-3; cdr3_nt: TGTGCCAGCAGCCGCGGACAGGGGGATAGGAATGAGCAGTTCTTC; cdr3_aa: CASSRGQGDRNEQFF
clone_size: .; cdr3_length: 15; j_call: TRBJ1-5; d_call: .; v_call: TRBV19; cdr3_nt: TGTGCCAGTAAGGACAGTCCCATACGCAATCAGCCCCAGCATTTT; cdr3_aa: CASKDSPIRNQPQHF
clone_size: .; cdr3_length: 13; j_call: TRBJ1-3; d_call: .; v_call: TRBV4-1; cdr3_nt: TGCGCCAGCAGCCAAGATTTTTCGGACACCATATATTTT; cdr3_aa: CASSQDFSDTIYF
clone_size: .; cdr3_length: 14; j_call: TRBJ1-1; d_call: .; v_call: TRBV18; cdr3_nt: TGTGCCAGCTCACCTCCGAGCGGACTCACTGAAGCTTTCTTT; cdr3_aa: CASSPPSGLTEAFF
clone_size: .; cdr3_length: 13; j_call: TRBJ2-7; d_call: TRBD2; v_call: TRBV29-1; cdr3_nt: TGCAGCGTTGGCCCGGGGGGCTCCTACGAGCAGTACTTC; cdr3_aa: CSVGPGGSYEQYF
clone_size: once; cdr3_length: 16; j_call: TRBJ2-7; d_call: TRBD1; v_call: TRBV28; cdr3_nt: TGTGCCAGCAGTTCCTCCGGGACAGGGGGGTTCTACGAGCAGTACTTC; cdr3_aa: CASSSSGTGGFYEQYF
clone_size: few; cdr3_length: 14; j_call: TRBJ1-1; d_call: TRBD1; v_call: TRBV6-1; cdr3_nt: TGTGCCAGCAGTTCTCCGACAGGGCTCGGTGAAGCTTTCTTT; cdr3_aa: CASSSPTGLGEAFF
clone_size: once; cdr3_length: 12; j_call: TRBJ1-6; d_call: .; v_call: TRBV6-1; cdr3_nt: TGTGCCAGCGGCGAGACTAATTCACCCCTCCACTTT; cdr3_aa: CASGETNSPLHF
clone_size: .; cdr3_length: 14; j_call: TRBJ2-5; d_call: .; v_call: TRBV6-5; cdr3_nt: TGTGCCAGCAGCCCGGGCAGGGCGGCAGAGACCCAGTACTTC; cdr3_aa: CASSPGRAAETQYF
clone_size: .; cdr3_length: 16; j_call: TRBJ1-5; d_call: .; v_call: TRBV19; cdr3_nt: TGTGCCAGTAGTATAGGGGCGACAGTCCCCCCCCAGCCCCAGCATTTT; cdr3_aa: CASSIGATVPPQPQHF
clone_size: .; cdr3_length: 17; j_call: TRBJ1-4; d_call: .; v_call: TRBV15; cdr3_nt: TGTGCCACCAGCAGAGATAATGGGTGGGGAACTAATGAAAAACTGTTTTTT; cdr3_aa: CATSRDNGWGTNEKLFF
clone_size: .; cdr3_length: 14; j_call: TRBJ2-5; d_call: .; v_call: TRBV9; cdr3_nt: TGTGCCAGCAGCCCGAGGAGCGTCGGAGAGACCCAGTACTTC; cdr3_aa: CASSPRSVGETQYF
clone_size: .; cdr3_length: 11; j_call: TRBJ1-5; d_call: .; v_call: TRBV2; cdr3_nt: TGTGCCAGCGGAAGGAATCAGCCCCAGCATTTT; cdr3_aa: CASGRNQPQHF
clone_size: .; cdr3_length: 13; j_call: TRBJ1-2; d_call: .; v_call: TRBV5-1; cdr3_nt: TGCGCCAGCAGCTTTGAAGCCAACTATGGCTACACCTTC; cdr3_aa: CASSFEANYGYTF
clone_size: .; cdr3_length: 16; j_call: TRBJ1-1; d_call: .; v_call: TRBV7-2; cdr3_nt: TGTGCCAGCAGCCCCCAGTGGGGACGGGAGAACACTGAAGCTTTCTTT; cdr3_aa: CASSPQWGRENTEAFF
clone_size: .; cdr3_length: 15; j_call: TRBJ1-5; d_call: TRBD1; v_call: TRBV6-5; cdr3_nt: TGTGCCAGCAGCCCCACAGGGGATACTAATCAGCCCCAGCATTTT; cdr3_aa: CASSPTGDTNQPQHF
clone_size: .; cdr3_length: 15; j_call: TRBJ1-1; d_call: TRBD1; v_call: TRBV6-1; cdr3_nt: TGTGCCAGCAGTGACCCCGACAGGGTCAACACTGAAGCTTTCTTT; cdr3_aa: CASSDPDRVNTEAFF